The sequence of this T cell receptor (beta chain) was determined in a study of spatial heterogeneity in lung cancer. Study as a whole: A unique TCR and UMI combination showed up more than ten times in raw reads, on average.

Study-level points and caveats: Approximate estimated coverage of tumor T cells amounted to 7% for alpha and approximately 13% for beta chains. The number of expanded tumor alpha and beta chains correlated with mutation number.

A unique molecular identifier was attached to every TCR cDNA molecule. TCRdb reprocessed the 5' RACE reads via MiXCR and lists one record per CDR3 protein. The table shows about 20,000 distinct CDR3 sequences, with 6% to 9% occurring only once. This clonotype was observed at least ten times. Its antigen is not identified. As for time point: sample taken at primary tumor resection. Sequencing was performed on whole RNA extracted from tumor and nontumor lung tissue, or from frozen PBMC, and the material was left unsorted. Germline V gene data show CDR1 as SGHNT and CDR2 as YYREEE (reference sequence). With 4 bases clipped from V and 0 bases from J, the junction kept 5 bases outside the gene matches. The CDR3 extends over 16 amino acids.

This specimen was lung tumor tissue, taken at surgery. The TCR was taken from a male donor with early-stage non-small cell lung cancer. The rearrangement links TRBV5-4 to TRBJ1-2; 11 bases fit TRBD1. The CDR3 DNA sequence: TGTGCCAGCAGCCCTGGACAGGGGGCGACTAACTATGGCTACACCTTC. Translated, it gives CASSPGQGATNYGYTF.